A single sample gave rise to the 22 T cell receptor beta chains below, sequenced in a study of OX40 agonist ivuxolimab in advanced cancers. Some clones are missing from TCRdb's copy, which holds only in-frame ones; the method was immunoSEQ multiplex PCR. The sample yields roughly 30,000 clones, about 87% seen once. Sequencing was performed on CD4+ or CD8+ T cells sorted from blood, taken in a trial of the OX40 agonist ivuxolimab. Source of these receptors: an adult with an advanced solid tumor such as melanoma, head and neck, liver or kidney cancer.

The chain links TRBV9 to TRBJ2-1, with 13 nucleotides matching TRBD2. The V gene's germline CDR1 is SGDLS and CDR2 YYNGEE. This CDR3 region has 15 residues. The V segment lost 3 bases and the J segment 5 bases; nucleotides outside the gene matches: 2. The CDR3 reads CASSAGLAGDNEQFF. CDR3 coding DNA: TGTGCCAGCAGCGCCGGACTAGCGGGAGACAATGAGCAGTTCTTC.

The sample holds a few counts of this clone. The chain is built from TRBV5-6 and TRBJ2-7; TRBD2 matches at 10 bases. Unmatched junction bases numbered 7, after V lost 4 bases and J lost 3 bases. Germline CDR1 SGHDT, CDR2 YYEEEE. CDR3 length equals 15 residues. CDR3 in DNA: TGTGCCAGCAGCCCGGGGGGACTAGCGTACTACGAGCAGTACTTC. This codes for CASSPGGLAYYEQYF.

CDR3 amino acids: CASSPRLGDRTDTQYF. In DNA, the CDR3 is TGTGCCAGCAGCCCCCGCCTGGGGGACCGCACAGATACGCAGTATTTT. The J gene is TRBJ2-3, the V gene TRBV9; TRBD1 or TRBD2 may be the D gene (5 bases each). Germline CDR1 and CDR2: SGDLS and YYNGEE. The CDR3 length is 16 residues. Trimming removed 4 bases at V and 1 base at J, with 16 bases between. Variable domain in full (rest from reference TRBV9 and TRBJ2-3): DSGVTQTPKHLITATGQRVTLRCSPRSGDLSVYWYQQSLDQGLQFLIQYYNGEERAKGNILERFSAQQFPDLHSELNLSSLELGDSALYFCASSPRLGDRTDTQYFGPGTRLTVL.

This clone has only a few counts. This sequence joins TRBV5-6 and TRBJ2-1; 7 positions match TRBD1. The CDR3 runs to 14 residues. Losses at the gene ends were 4 bases for V and 4 bases for J; bases not matched to a gene: 5. The V gene's germline CDR1 is SGHDT and CDR2 YYEEEE. The CDR3 spells CASSPGTAYNEQFF. CDR3 sequence (DNA): TGTGCCAGCAGCCCGGGGACAGCGTACAATGAGCAGTTCTTC.

The chain has TRBV27 and TRBJ2-5, with D maybe TRBD1 (7 bases). This CDR3 comprises 14 residues. V was cut by 5 bases and J by 5 bases, with 15 bases left in between. CDR1 and CDR2 (germline): MNHEY, SMNVEV (reference sequence). The CDR3 sequence is CASSPTRGVETQYF. The CDR3 region has the DNA TGTGCCAGCAGTCCCACCAGGGGGGTCGAGACCCAGTACTTC.

This clone was seen once. The rearrangement uses TRBV9 and TRBJ2-7, with no clear D. The CDR3 is made up of 12 amino acids. V was shortened by 0 bases and J by 5 bases, with 6 bases between the two germline ends. Looked up from germline, CDR1 is SGDLS and CDR2 is YYNGEE. The CDR3 region has the DNA TGTGCCAGCAGCGTAGACCCCCACGAGCAGTACTTC. Protein sequence: CASSVDPHEQYF.

A word on this clone: The CDR3 does not close with the conserved phenylalanine or tryptophan, likely indicating a read error. V is TRBV5-4 and J is TRBJ2-7, with D tentatively TRBD1 (6 bases). The CDR3 contains 13 residues. With 1 base removed from V and 3 bases from J, the gap between germline ends came to 8 bases. CDR1 is SGHNT, CDR2 YYREEE, per germline (reference sequence). CDR3 sequence reads: CASSLTGYYEQYS. The CDR3 region has the DNA TGTGCCAGCAGCTTGACAGGGTACTACGAGCAGTACTCC.

The chain couples TRBV9 to TRBJ2-2; D is uncertain. The V end lost 5 bases, the J end lost 2 bases, and 7 bases lay between the germline ends. The length of the CDR3 is 13 residues. The germline gives CDR1 SGDLS, CDR2 YYNGEE. DNA for the CDR3: TGTGCCAGCAGTCCACCTAACACCGGGGAGCTGTTTTTT. Translating gives CASSPPNTGELFF.

The chain joins TRBV5-1 to TRBJ2-2; D ambiguous. Germline CDR1 SGHRS, CDR2 YFSETQ. The CDR3 extends over 15 amino acids. The V gene lost 6 bases and the J gene lost 2 bases, with 14 bases spanning the gap. CDR3 DNA sequence: TGCGCCAGCAACCCCCGTAGGGTTAACACCGGGGAGCTGTTTTTT. Its translation: CASNPRRVNTGELFF.

The rearrangement uses TRBV2 and TRBJ2-7, with a possible D match to TRBD2 (6 bases). Trimming left V 6 bases short and J 6 bases short, with 18 bases between. The CDR3 sequence is 14 residues long. CDR1 SNHLY and CDR2 FYNNEI come from the germline V gene. The CDR3, as DNA: TGTGCCAGCAGCAGCTCACTCGGGACTGCCGAGCAGTACTTC. Its translation: CASSSSLGTAEQYF.

V and J are TRBV7-2 and TRBJ1-3; D is uncertain. The CDR3 covers 14 residues. Germline V gene lookup returns CDR1 SGHTA and CDR2 FQGNSA. Trimming removed 3 bases from V and 0 bases from J, with 6 bases in between. In DNA, the CDR3 is TGTGCCAGCAGCTTTGGGTTCTCTGGAAACACCATATATTTT. Its translation: CASSFGFSGNTIYF.

This rearrangement joins TRBV5-4 to TRBJ2-3; D may match TRBD1 or TRBD2 (5 bases each). Germline lookup yields CDR1 SGHNT and CDR2 YYREEE (reference sequence). There are 13 residues in the CDR3. The V end was cut by 4 bases, the J end by 6 bases, with 12 bases between. CDR3 sequence (DNA): TGTGCCAGCAGCCCCGTGGGGGTGGATACGCAGTATTTT. It yields the protein CASSPVGVDTQYF. The whole variable domain, remainder taken from reference TRBV5-4 and TRBJ2-3, is ETGVTQSPTHLIKTRGQQVTLRCSSQSGHNTVSWYQQALGQGPQFIFQYYREEENGRGNFPPRFSGLQFPNYSSELNVNALELDDSALYLCASSPVGVDTQYFGPGTRLTVL.

The rearrangement links TRBV6-4 to TRBJ2-3, with a weak D call TRBD2 (6 bases). The CDR3 totals 15 residues. CDR1 is MRHNA and CDR2 is SNTAGT in the germline V gene. V dropped 0 bases and J dropped 3 bases, with 10 bases sitting between them. The CDR3 reads CASSDSGGVTDTQYF. The CDR3, as DNA: TGTGCCAGCAGTGACTCGGGAGGAGTAACAGATACGCAGTATTTT.

Of note for this clone: A read error may account for a junction end that differs from germline. The chain recombines TRBV9 with TRBJ1-2; D unresolved. This CDR3 region has 16 residues. CDR1 SGDLS and CDR2 YYNGEE come from the germline V gene. The CDR3 DNA follows: TGTGCCAGCGGCGTAGGTCTACAGACCGCTAACTATGGCTACACCTTC. It codes for CASGVGLQTANYGYTF. Together with reference TRBV9 and TRBJ1-2, the CDR3 gives the full variable domain: DSGVTQTPKHLITATGQRVTLRCSPRSGDLSVYWYQQSLDQGLQFLIQYYNGEERAKGNILERFSAQQFPDLHSELNLSSLELGDSALYFCASGVGLQTANYGYTFGSGTRLTVV.

The CDR3 sequence: CASSLAGTYEQYF. The CDR3 nucleotides read TGTGCCAGCAGTTTAGCGGGTACCTACGAGCAGTACTTC. This rearrangement joins TRBV27 to TRBJ2-7, with D possibly being TRBD2 (5 bases). The CDR3 has 13 residues. The germline V gene has CDR1 MNHEY and CDR2 SMNVEV (reference sequence). V shed 2 bases and J shed 2 bases, with 7 bases lying between them.

V usage is TRBV5-1 and J usage is TRBJ2-7; D remains ambiguous. V lost 4 bases, J lost 2 bases, and 10 bases lay in between. This CDR3 is 13 amino acids long. Per germline, CDR1 SGHRS and CDR2 YFSETQ. DNA of the CDR3: TGCGCCAGCAGCCCTACCACGCCCTACGAGCAGTACTTC. This translates into CASSPTTPYEQYF.

The genes are TRBV21-1 and TRBJ2-5; TRBD1 was called by the table and not checked on the DNA. TRBV21-1 counts as a pseudogene. There are 12 residues in the CDR3. The DNA of the CDR3 is TGTGCCAGACGGTTAGACATAGAGACCCAGTACTTC. Amino acid sequence: CARRLDIETQYF.

The rearrangement links TRBV10-1 to TRBJ1-4; D is unclear. V was cut by 7 bases and J by 0 bases, with 12 bases left in between. The V gene's germline CDR1 is WNHNN and CDR2 SYGVQD (reference sequence). CDR3 size: 15 residues. CDR3: CASTPGWTTNEKLFF. The CDR3 nucleotides are TGCGCCAGCACCCCAGGTTGGACAACTAATGAAAAACTGTTTTTT.

The chain recombines TRBV9 with TRBJ2-1; a possible D gene is TRBD2 (6 bases). V was clipped by 0 bases and J by 10 bases, with 8 bases between them. The V gene's germline CDR1 is SGDLS and CDR2 YYNGEE. The CDR3 length is 12 residues. The CDR3 reads CASSVGGVEQFF. The DNA for the CDR3 is TGTGCCAGCAGCGTAGGCGGGGTGGAGCAGTTCTTC.

V usage is TRBV28 and J usage is TRBJ2-7; D gene unclear. V was cut by 3 bases and J by 11 bases, with 17 bases left in between. The CDR3 extends over 13 amino acids. The germline CDR1 and CDR2 sequences are MDHEN and SYDVKM. For the CDR3, the DNA is TGTGCCAGCAGTTTGGGCCCCCCAAGGCCTGAGTACTTC. As protein: CASSLGPPRPEYF. The entire variable domain, with the rest obtained from reference TRBV28 and TRBJ2-7, is as follows: DVKVTQSSRYLVKRTGEKVFLECVQDMDHENMFWYRQDPGLGLRLIYFSYDVKMKEKGDIPEGYSVSREKKERFSLILESASTNQTSMYLCASSLGPPRPEYFGPGTRLTVT.

This clone was detected only once. J is TRBJ2-7 and V is TRBV2; 7 nucleotides match TRBD2. Trimming cost V 8 bases and J 8 bases; bases outside gene matches: 9. This CDR3 region has 12 residues. CDR1 and CDR2 from the germline V gene are SNHLY and FYNNEI. The CDR3 loop reads CASLTRGVQQYF. In DNA form, the CDR3 reads TGTGCCAGCCTCACCCGGGGGGTACAGCAGTACTTC.

This clone showed up just a few times. This chain connects TRBV2 to TRBJ1-2, with a weak D call TRBD1 (6 bases). The CDR3 contains 12 residues. Germline V gene data show CDR1 as SNHLY and CDR2 as FYNNEI. With 7 bases removed from V and 2 bases from J, the gap between germline ends came to 8 bases. The CDR3 nucleotides read TGTGCCAGCATTACAGGGAACTATGGCTACACCTTC. Its protein is CASITGNYGYTF.